The rows below give T cell receptor beta chains drawn from one sample of a study of T-cell reconstitution after alpha-beta-depleted transplantation in children. TCRdb used MiXCR to reprocess the PCR reads, holding one entry per CDR3 protein. The sample carries 750,000 to 950,000 distinct CDR3 sequences, roughly 15% recorded once. Sequenced here: PBMCs, mostly from graft donor cells, sampled 360 days after TCRalphabeta/CD19-depleted stem cell transplant. Source of these receptors: a male patient younger than 18 who had a stem cell transplant for acute lymphoblastic leukemia, so the T cells may come from the graft donor. Both conserved end residues are part of each CDR3. Fields, in order: J gene, clone size, V gene, D gene, CDR3 protein, CDR3 DNA. A D gene is named only where the DNA matches it firmly. Size tells how often a clone was seen (once, few, many) or the class of an expanded clone, and some rows leave it out.

>TRBJ2-2|.|TRBV20-1|TRBD1
CSAKWTGRGELFF
TGCAGTGCTAAGTGGACAGGCCGCGGGGAGCTGTTTTTT
>TRBJ2-7|.|TRBV27|.
CASSLWLGYEQYF
TGTGCCAGCAGTTTATGGCTGGGTTACGAGCAGTACTTC
>TRBJ2-1|.|TRBV7-8|TRBD2
CASSLALSSGRGEQFF
TGTGCCAGCAGCTTAGCGCTGTCTAGCGGGAGGGGGGAGCAGTTCTTC
>TRBJ2-5|few|TRBV4-1|.
CASSSGPYPNQETQYF
TGCGCCAGCAGCTCGGGACCATACCCCAACCAAGAGACCCAGTACTTC
>TRBJ2-5|many|TRBV2|TRBD2
CASSPGTRGETQYF
TGTGCCAGCAGCCCCGGGACTAGGGGGGAGACCCAGTACTTC
>TRBJ2-7|many|TRBV27|TRBD1
CASSRTGSYEQYF
TGCGCCAGCAGCCGGACAGGTTCCTACGAGCAGTACTTC
>TRBJ2-1|few|TRBV5-5|TRBD2
CASSLELALNNEQFF
TGTGCCAGCAGCTTGGAACTAGCGCTCAACAATGAGCAGTTCTTC
>TRBJ2-3|few|TRBV5-1|TRBD2
CATSAGGITDTQYF
TGCGCCACCTCAGCGGGAGGGATCACAGATACGCAGTATTTT
>TRBJ2-7|few|TRBV27|TRBD2
CASSLGGRADIYEQYF
TGTGCCAGCAGTTTAGGAGGGAGGGCCGATATCTACGAGCAGTACTTC
>TRBJ1-2|few|TRBV9|TRBD1
CASSGFKGTVSIYGYTF
TGTGCCAGCAGCGGGTTCAAGGGGACAGTATCCATCTATGGCTACACCTTC
>TRBJ2-7|.|TRBV12-3/TRBV12-4|TRBD2
CASAFRTSGSYEQYF
TGTGCCAGCGCTTTCAGGACTAGCGGCTCCTACGAGCAGTACTTC
>TRBJ2-3|.|TRBV12-3/TRBV12-4|TRBD2
CASSLKLAGTDTQYF
TGTGCCAGCAGTTTAAAACTAGCGGGCACAGATACGCAGTATTTT
>TRBJ2-7|few|TRBV6-2/TRBV6-3|TRBD2
CASSYLSGRAYEQYF
TGTGCCAGCAGTTACCTCAGCGGGAGAGCCTACGAGCAGTACTTC
>TRBJ1-2|.|TRBV19|TRBD1
CASSGTGGSGYTF
TGTGCCAGCTCCGGGACAGGGGGCTCTGGCTACACCTTC
>TRBJ2-2|once|TRBV2|TRBD2
CASSALAGVPNTGELFF
TGTGCCAGCAGTGCACTAGCGGGTGTTCCGAACACCGGGGAGCTGTTTTTT
>TRBJ2-3|few|TRBV7-3|.
CASSFTLLSTDTQYF
TGTGCCAGCAGCTTTACACTCCTTAGCACAGATACGCAGTATTTT
>TRBJ2-7|.|TRBV7-6|TRBD2
CASSFLAGENNEQYF
TGTGCCAGCAGCTTCCTAGCGGGAGAGAACAACGAGCAGTACTTC
>TRBJ2-3|.|TRBV5-6|.
CASSFRTGYTQYF
TGTGCCAGCAGCTTCAGGACTGGGTATACGCAGTATTTT
>TRBJ1-1|few|TRBV7-9|.
CASSGAGRDSGTEAFF
TGTGCCAGCAGCGGAGCGGGTAGGGATAGTGGCACTGAAGCTTTCTTT
>TRBJ2-1|many|TRBV7-3|.
CASSLLAPASYNEQFF
TGTGCCAGCAGTCTTCTAGCGCCAGCCTCCTACAATGAGCAGTTCTTC
>TRBJ2-7|few|TRBV5-1|.
CASTDRMDEQYF
TGCGCCAGCACAGACAGGATGGATGAGCAGTACTTC
>TRBJ2-7|.|TRBV4-1|.
CASSQDYGFEQYF
TGCGCCAGCAGCCAAGATTATGGTTTCGAGCAGTACTTC
>TRBJ1-4|.|TRBV5-1|TRBD1
CASSWTGGEANEKLFF
TGCGCCAGCAGCTGGACAGGGGGCGAGGCTAATGAAAAACTGTTTTTT
>TRBJ1-6|few|TRBV7-2|TRBD1
CASSPYFGQENSPLHF
TGTGCCAGCAGCCCTTACTTCGGACAGGAAAATTCACCCCTCCACTTT
>TRBJ2-7|.|TRBV29-1|.
CSVEDQAGVEYEQYF
TGCAGCGTTGAAGATCAGGCCGGGGTTGAGTACGAGCAGTACTTC
>TRBJ1-1|.|TRBV18|.
CASSPDSSNTEAFF
TGTGCCAGCTCACCGGACAGTTCGAACACTGAAGCTTTCTTT
>TRBJ2-5|.|TRBV7-8|TRBD2
CASSFNPGLAGPQETQYF
TGTGCCAGCAGCTTTAACCCGGGACTAGCGGGTCCCCAAGAGACCCAGTACTTC
>TRBJ2-1|.|TRBV11-2|TRBD2
CASSSLSLGLAGGLGEQFF
TGTGCCAGCAGCTCCCTTTCCCTAGGACTAGCGGGGGGGTTAGGTGAGCAGTTCTTC